The source of this TCR beta chain is a study of blood T cell repertoires in COVID-19. Turning to the study itself: From the United States, Italy and Spain came samples of acute and convalescent COVID-19. The cDNA or gDNA used as material had been derived from T cells, B-cell-depleted T cells, or PBMCs.

As originally analysed: From reference gene primer amplification, estimates of nucleated cell counts were derived. The protocol was immunoSEQ multiplex PCR, while the TCRdb copy is restricted to in-frame clones and leaves out a portion. Clone size and V and J calls were adopted from that table, with D and trimming inferred from the DNA. The sample holds approximately 110,000 clones, more than 80% seen once. The ends were cut back, 4 bases at V and 6 bases at J, with 19 bases in the middle. Germline CDR1 reads SGHTA; CDR2 reads FQGNSA. The CDR3 contains 15 residues. The V call is TRBV7-2, the J call TRBJ2-7; maybe TRBD2 (6 bases). The origin of this receptor is a human donor in a cohort sampled during active COVID-19. Sequences were obtained from peripheral blood. DNA for the CDR3: TGTGCCAGCAGCTCACGGAGGGCACCGCAAACCGAGCAGTACTTC. This codes for CASSSRRAPQTEQYF.